The rows below give T cell receptor beta chains drawn from one sample of a study of Tregs in tolerant kidney transplant recipients. These receptors lack a known antigen. Data came from immunoSEQ multiplex PCR; TCRdb stores just in-frame clones and leaves some out. The sample carries around 1,700 clones, roughly 42% recorded once. The sequencing sample was made of Tregs from blood cultured with allogeneic cells. These receptors originate from a human patient who received a combined kidney and bone marrow transplant. The graft donor may have contributed some T cells. CDR3s include the opening cysteine and the closing phenylalanine or tryptophan. A D gene is named only where the DNA matches it firmly. The listing skips clone size in some rows; elsewhere it reads once, few, many or a size class.

d_call: TRBD2
clone_size: medium-sized
v_call: TRBV19
j_call: TRBJ2-2
cdr3_nt: TGTGCCAGTAGGCACTGGACTAGCGGGAGTCCCGGGGAGCTGTTTTTT
cdr3_aa: CASRHWTSGSPGELFF

d_call: TRBD1
clone_size: medium-sized
v_call: TRBV30
j_call: TRBJ2-7
cdr3_nt: TGTGCCTGGAGTCCGTTGGGGCAGGGGGCTTTCTACGAGCAGTACTTC
cdr3_aa: CAWSPLGQGAFYEQYF

d_call: NA
clone_size: NA
v_call: TRBV2
j_call: TRBJ2-7
cdr3_nt: TGTGCCAGCAGTGGGGGATTGACCGGGACACTCTACGAGCAGTACTTC
cdr3_aa: CASSGGLTGTLYEQYF

d_call: NA
clone_size: few
v_call: TRBV6-6
j_call: TRBJ1-2
cdr3_nt: TGTGCCAGCAGGGTCAGGGATGGCTACACCTTC
cdr3_aa: CASRVRDGYTF

d_call: TRBD1
clone_size: NA
v_call: TRBV11-2
j_call: TRBJ1-3
cdr3_nt: TGTGCCAGCAGCCCGACGACAGGGACTGGAAACACCATATATTTT
cdr3_aa: CASSPTTGTGNTIYF

d_call: NA
clone_size: NA
v_call: TRBV11-2
j_call: TRBJ2-7
cdr3_nt: TGCGCCAGCAGCTTGATAGGACTGGACGAGCAGTACTTC
cdr3_aa: CASSLIGLDEQYF

d_call: TRBD1
clone_size: NA
v_call: TRBV28
j_call: TRBJ2-4
cdr3_nt: TGTGCCAGCAGTAAACGGACAGGGAGGAACATTCAGTACTTC
cdr3_aa: CASSKRTGRNIQYF

d_call: NA
clone_size: large
v_call: TRBV4-1
j_call: TRBJ1-1
cdr3_nt: TGCGCCAGCAGCCAAGATCGTTTACGTGGGGCAGGGGCGCGGAACACTGAAGCTTTCTTT
cdr3_aa: CASSQDRLRGAGARNTEAFF

d_call: NA
clone_size: NA
v_call: TRBV28
j_call: TRBJ2-3
cdr3_nt: TGTGCCAGCAGGGACCTTAGCGGTTTTTTAGATACGCAGTATTTT
cdr3_aa: CASRDLSGFLDTQYF